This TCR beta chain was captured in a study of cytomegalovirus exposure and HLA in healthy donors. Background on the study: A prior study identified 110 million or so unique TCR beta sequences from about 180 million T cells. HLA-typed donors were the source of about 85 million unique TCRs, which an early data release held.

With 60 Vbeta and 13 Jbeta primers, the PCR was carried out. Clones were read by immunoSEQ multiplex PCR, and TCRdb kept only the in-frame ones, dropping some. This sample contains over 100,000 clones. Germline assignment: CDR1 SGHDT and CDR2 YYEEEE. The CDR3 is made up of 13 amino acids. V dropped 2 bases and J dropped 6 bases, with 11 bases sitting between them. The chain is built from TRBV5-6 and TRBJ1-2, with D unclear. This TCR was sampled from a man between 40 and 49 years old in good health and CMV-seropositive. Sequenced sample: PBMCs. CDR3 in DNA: TGTGCCAGCAGCTTAGGATGGGAGCATGGCTACACCTTC. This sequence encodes CASSLGWEHGYTF. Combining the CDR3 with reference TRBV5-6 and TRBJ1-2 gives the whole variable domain DAGVTQSPTHLIKTRGQQVTLRCSPKSGHDTVSWYQQALGQGPQFIFQYYEEEERQRGNFPDRFSGHQFPNYSSELNVNALLLGDSALYLCASSLGWEHGYTFGSGTRLTVV.